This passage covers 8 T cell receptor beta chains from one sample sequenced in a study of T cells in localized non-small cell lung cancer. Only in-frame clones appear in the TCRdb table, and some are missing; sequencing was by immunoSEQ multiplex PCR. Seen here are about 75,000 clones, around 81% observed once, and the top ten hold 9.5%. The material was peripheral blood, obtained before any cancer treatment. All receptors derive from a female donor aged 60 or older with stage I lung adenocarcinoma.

CDR3 loop: CASRTHLRSGGTTEAFF. For the CDR3, the DNA is TGTGCCAGCAGGACCCACCTGAGATCCGGGGGTACAACAGAAGCTTTCTTT. The chain carries TRBV28 and TRBJ1-1, with D possibly TRBD1 on 5 matching bases. The CDR3 runs to 17 residues. The V gene lost 6 bases and the J gene lost 8 bases, with 28 bases spanning the gap. Germline lookup yields CDR1 MDHEN and CDR2 SYDVKM. The complete variable domain, with remaining parts taken from reference TRBV28 and TRBJ1-1, reads DVKVTQSSRYLVKRTGEKVFLECVQDMDHENMFWYRQDPGLGLRLIYFSYDVKMKEKGDIPEGYSVSREKKERFSLILESASTNQTSMYLCASRTHLRSGGTTEAFFGQGTRLTVV.

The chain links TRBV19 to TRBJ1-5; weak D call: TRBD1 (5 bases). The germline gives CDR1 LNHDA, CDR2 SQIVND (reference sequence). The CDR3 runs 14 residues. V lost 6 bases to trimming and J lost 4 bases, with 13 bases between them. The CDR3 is CASREGPDNQPQHF. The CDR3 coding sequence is TGTGCCAGTAGGGAGGGACCGGATAATCAGCCCCAGCATTTT.

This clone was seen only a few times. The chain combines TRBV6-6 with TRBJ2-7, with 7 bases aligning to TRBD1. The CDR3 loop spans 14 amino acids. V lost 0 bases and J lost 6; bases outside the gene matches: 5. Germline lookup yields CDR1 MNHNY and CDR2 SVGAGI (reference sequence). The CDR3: CASSYSGQVREQYF. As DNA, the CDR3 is TGTGCCAGCAGTTACTCTGGACAGGTTCGCGAGCAGTACTTC.

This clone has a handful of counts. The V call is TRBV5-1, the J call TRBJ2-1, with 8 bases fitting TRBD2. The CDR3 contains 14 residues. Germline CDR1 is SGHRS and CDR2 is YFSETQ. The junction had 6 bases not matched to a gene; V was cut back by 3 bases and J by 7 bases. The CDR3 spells CASSYQRESNEQFF. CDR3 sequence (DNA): TGCGCCAGCAGCTACCAGCGGGAGTCTAATGAGCAGTTCTTC.

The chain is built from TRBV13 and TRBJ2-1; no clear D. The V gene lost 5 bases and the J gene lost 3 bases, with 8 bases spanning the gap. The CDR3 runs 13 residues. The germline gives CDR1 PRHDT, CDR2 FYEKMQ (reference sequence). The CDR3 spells CASSPAGYNEQFF. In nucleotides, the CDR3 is TGTGCCAGCAGCCCGGCCGGCTACAATGAGCAGTTCTTC.

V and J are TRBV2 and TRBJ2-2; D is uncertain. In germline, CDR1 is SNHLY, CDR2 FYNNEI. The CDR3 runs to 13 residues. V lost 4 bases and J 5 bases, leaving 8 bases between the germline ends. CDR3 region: CASSVEGTGELFF. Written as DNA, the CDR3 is TGTGCCAGCAGTGTAGAAGGGACCGGGGAGCTGTTTTTT.

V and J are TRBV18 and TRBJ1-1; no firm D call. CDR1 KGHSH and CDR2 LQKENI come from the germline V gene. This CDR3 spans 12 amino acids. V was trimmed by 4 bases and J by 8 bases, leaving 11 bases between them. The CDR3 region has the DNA TGTGCCAGCTCACTCGACGGTCGAGAAGCTTTCTTT. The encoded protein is CASSLDGREAFF.

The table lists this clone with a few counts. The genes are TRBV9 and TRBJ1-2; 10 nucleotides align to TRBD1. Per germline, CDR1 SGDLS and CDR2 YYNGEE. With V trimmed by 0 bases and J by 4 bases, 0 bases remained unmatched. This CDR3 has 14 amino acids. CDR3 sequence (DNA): TGTGCCAGCAGCGTAGGGACAGGGGGCTATGGCTACACCTTC. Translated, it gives CASSVGTGGYGYTF. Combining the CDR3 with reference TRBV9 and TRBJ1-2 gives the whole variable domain DSGVTQTPKHLITATGQRVTLRCSPRSGDLSVYWYQQSLDQGLQFLIQYYNGEERAKGNILERFSAQQFPDLHSELNLSSLELGDSALYFCASSVGTGGYGYTFGSGTRLTVV.